Listed here is a single T cell receptor beta chain. Unmatched junction bases numbered 5, after V lost 0 bases and J lost 6 bases. The CDR3 extends over 15 amino acids. CDR1 is SGDLS and CDR2 is YYNGEE in the germline V gene. Assay: immunoSEQ multiplex PCR; the TCRdb copy retains only in-frame clones and omits some. The sample lists 250,000 to 300,000 clones; less than 90% were seen once. The sample is drawn from a study of blood T cell repertoires in COVID-19. On the study more broadly: Sources were T cells, B-cell-depleted T cells, or PBMCs; the material itself was cDNA or gDNA.

Sequenced input: peripheral blood. The rearrangement uses TRBV9 and TRBJ2-3; 9 bases are shared with TRBD2. The source is a man between 60 and 70 years old who had recovered from COVID-19. The CDR3 reads CASSVVAGGRDTQYF. CDR3 in DNA: TGTGCCAGCAGCGTAGTTGCGGGGGGGCGTGATACGCAGTATTTT.